This TCR beta chain was documented in a study of PD-1 blockade in classical Hodgkin lymphoma. Per germline, CDR1 SGHRS and CDR2 YFSETQ. This CDR3 spans 15 amino acids. Trimming removed 0 bases from V and 3 bases from J, with 11 bases in between. Clones were read by immunoSEQ multiplex PCR, and TCRdb kept only the in-frame ones, dropping some. The sample lists 26,000 or so clones; approximately 80% were seen once. All patients relapsed after autologous stem cell transplantation, and brentuximab vedotin exposure varied. The CD4+ T cells used were purified from thawed PBMCs through magnetic negative selection.

This clonotype originated in a human donor with classical Hodgkin lymphoma. The source material was CD4+ T cells from blood, sampled at baseline. V is TRBV5-1 and J is TRBJ2-3, with D tentatively TRBD2 (5 bases). The CDR3 sequence: CASSLVRGETDTQYF. The DNA of the CDR3 is TGCGCCAGCAGCTTGGTTCGGGGAGAGACAGATACGCAGTATTTT.